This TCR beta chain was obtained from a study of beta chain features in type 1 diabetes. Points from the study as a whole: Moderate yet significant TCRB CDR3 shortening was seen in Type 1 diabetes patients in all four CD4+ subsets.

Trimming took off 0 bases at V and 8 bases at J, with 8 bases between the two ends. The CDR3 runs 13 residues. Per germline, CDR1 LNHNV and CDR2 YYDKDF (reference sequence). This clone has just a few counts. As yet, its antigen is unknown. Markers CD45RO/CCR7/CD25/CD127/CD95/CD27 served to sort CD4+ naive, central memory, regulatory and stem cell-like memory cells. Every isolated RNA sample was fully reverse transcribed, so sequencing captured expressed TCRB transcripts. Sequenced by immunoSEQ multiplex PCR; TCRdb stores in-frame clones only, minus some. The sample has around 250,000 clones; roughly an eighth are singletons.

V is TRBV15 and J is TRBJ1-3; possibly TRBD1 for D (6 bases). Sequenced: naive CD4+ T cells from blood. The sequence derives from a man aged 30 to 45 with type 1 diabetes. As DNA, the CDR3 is TGTGCCACCAGCAGAGAACAGGGCTACACCATATATTTT. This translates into CATSREQGYTIYF.